This T cell receptor (beta chain) appears in the sequencing data of a study of T cell responses to AZD1222 COVID-19 vaccine. With regard to this clone: Its antigen is currently unknown.

Whole-study results and caveats: The reported proportion of spike-specific TCRs targeting unmutated variant regions was nearly half. Seropositive AZD1222 recipients at baseline numbered only five or six. Most donors were white British and more were female, and clonal diversity was possibly underestimated. It was only after the peak T cell response that any repertoires were sampled.

The germline V and J ends were trimmed by 7 bases and 1 base, with 11 bases remaining between them. This CDR3 is 14 amino acids long. The V gene's germline CDR1 is SEHNR and CDR2 FQNEAQ (reference sequence). Clones were sequenced by immunoSEQ multiplex PCR, and TCRdb holds only the in-frame ones, with some missing. Among roughly 120,000 clones listed, more than 75% were seen once. The sample in question was peripheral blood, obtained on day 0 of AZD1222 vaccination. The V call is TRBV7-9, the J call TRBJ2-1; D possibly corresponds to TRBD1 (6 bases). The TCR comes from an adult in good health. The CDR3: CASIPDSSYNEQFF. DNA of the CDR3: TGTGCCAGCATCCCGGACAGTTCCTACAATGAGCAGTTCTTC.